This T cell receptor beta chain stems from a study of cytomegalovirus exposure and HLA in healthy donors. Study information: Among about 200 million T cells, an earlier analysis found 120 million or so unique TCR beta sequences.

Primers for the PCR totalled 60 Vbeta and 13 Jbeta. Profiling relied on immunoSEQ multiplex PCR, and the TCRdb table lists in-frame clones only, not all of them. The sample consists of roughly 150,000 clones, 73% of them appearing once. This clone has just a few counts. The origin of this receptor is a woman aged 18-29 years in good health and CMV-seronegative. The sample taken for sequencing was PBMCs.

The CDR3 coding sequence is TGTGCCGGGGGACAGCTGAACACTGAAGCTTTCTTT. Translated, it gives CAGGQLNTEAFF. The chain is built from TRBV5-5 and TRBJ1-1; 7 bases are shared with TRBD1. This CDR3 spans 12 amino acids. In germline, CDR1 is SGHKS, CDR2 YYEKEE (reference sequence). With V trimmed by 10 bases and J by 0 bases, 3 bases remained unmatched.